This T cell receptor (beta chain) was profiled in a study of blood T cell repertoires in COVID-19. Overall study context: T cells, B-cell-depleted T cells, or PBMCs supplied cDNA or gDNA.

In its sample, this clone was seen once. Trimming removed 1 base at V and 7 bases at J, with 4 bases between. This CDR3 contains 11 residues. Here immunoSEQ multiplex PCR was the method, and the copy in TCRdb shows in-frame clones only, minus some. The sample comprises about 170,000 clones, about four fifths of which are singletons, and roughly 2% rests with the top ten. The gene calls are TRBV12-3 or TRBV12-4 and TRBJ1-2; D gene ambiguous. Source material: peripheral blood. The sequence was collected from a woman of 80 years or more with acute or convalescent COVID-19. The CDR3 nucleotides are TGTGCCAGCAGTTTAGGGGCTGGCTACACCTTC. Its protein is CASSLGAGYTF.